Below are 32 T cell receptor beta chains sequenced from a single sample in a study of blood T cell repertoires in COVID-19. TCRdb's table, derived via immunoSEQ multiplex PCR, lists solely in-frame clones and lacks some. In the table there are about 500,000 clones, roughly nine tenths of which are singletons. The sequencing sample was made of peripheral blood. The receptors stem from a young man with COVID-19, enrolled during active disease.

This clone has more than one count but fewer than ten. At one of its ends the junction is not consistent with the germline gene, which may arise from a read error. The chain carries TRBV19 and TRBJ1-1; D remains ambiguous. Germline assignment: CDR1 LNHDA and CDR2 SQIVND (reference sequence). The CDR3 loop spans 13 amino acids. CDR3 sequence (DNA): TGTGCCAGTACGATAACGAGGTACACAGAAGCTTTCTTT. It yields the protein CASTITRYTEAFF.

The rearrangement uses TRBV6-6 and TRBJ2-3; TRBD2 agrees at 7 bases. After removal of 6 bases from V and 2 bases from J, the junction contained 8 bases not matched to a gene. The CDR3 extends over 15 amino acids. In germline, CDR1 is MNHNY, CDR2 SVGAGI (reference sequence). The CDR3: CASRLTSSFTDTQYF. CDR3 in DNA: TGTGCCAGCAGGCTGACTAGCAGCTTCACAGATACGCAGTATTTT.

The CDR3: CASRYRDFTYNEQFF. In nucleotides, the CDR3 is TGCGCCAGCAGATATAGGGACTTTACCTACAATGAGCAGTTCTTC. The rearrangement joins TRBV5-1 to TRBJ2-1; D possibly corresponds to TRBD2 (6 bases). Trimming cost V 5 bases and J 2 bases, with 14 bases left between them. The germline gives CDR1 SGHRS, CDR2 YFSETQ. This CDR3 has 15 residues. Drawing the rest from reference TRBV5-1 and TRBJ2-1, the complete variable domain is KAGVTQTPRYLIKTRGQQVTLSCSPISGHRSVSWYQQTPGQGLQFLFEYFSETQRNKGNFPGRFSGRQFSNSRSEMNVSTLELGDSALYLCASRYRDFTYNEQFFGPGTRLTVL.

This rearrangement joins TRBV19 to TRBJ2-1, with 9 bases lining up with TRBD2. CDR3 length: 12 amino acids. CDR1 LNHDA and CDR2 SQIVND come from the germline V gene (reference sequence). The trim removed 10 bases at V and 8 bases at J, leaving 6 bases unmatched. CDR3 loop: CATTGLAHEQFF. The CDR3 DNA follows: TGTGCCACAACGGGACTAGCCCATGAGCAGTTCTTC.

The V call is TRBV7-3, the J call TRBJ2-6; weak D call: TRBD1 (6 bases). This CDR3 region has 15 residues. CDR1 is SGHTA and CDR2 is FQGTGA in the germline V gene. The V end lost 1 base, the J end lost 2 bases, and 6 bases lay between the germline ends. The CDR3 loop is CASSLKGAGANVLTF. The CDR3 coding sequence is TGTGCCAGCAGCTTAAAGGGGGCTGGGGCCAACGTCCTGACTTTC.

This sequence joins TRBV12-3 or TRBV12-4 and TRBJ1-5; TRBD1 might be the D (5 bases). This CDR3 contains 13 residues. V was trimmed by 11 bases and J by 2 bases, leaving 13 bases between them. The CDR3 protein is CAGAGWGNQPQHF. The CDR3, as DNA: TGTGCCGGGGCAGGGTGGGGCAATCAGCCCCAGCATTTT.

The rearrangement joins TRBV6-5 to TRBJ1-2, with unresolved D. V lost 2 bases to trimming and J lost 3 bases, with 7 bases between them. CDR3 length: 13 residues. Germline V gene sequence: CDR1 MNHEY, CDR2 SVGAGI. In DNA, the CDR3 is TGTGCCAGCAGTTACGCAGAATACTATGGCTACACCTTC. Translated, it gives CASSYAEYYGYTF.

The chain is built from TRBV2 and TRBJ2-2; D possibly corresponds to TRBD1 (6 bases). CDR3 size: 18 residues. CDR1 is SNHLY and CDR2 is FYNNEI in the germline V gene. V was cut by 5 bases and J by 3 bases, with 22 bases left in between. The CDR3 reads CASSPHAGAGVDTGELFF. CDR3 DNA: TGTGCCAGCAGTCCACACGCAGGGGCAGGGGTGGACACCGGGGAGCTGTTTTTT.

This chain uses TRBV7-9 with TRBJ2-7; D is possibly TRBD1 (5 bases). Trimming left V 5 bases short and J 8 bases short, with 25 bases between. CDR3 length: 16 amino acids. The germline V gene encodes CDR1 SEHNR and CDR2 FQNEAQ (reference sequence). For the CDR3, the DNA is TGTGCCAGCAGCGTGACGGAAGGGGCAGTTTTGAAACAGCAGTACTTC. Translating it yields CASSVTEGAVLKQQYF.

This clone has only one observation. The CDR3 DNA reads as TGCGCCAGCAGCCAGCTACAGGGGGACACTGAAGCTTTCTTT. Amino acid sequence: CASSQLQGDTEAFF. The chain uses TRBV4-1 and TRBJ1-1; 8 bases map to TRBD1. The junction had 3 bases not matched to a gene; V was cut back by 3 bases and J by 3 bases. The CDR3 length is 14 residues. The germline gives CDR1 MGHRA, CDR2 YSYEKL.

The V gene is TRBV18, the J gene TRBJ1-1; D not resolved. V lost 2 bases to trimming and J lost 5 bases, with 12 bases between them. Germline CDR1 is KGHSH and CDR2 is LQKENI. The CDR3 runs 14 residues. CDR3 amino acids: CASSPSRGETEAFF. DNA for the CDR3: TGTGCCAGCTCACCATCTCGGGGAGAGACTGAAGCTTTCTTT.

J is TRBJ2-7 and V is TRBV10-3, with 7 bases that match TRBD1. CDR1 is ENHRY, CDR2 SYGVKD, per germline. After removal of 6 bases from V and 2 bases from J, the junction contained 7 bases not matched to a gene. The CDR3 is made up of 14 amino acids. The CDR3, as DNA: TGTGCCATCAGGGGGGACAGTGGAACCTACGAGCAGTACTTC. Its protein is CAIRGDSGTYEQYF.

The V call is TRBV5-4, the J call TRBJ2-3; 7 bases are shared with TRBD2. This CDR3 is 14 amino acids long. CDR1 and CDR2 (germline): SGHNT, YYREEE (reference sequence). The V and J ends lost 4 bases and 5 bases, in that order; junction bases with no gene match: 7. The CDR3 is CASSEERELDTQYF. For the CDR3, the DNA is TGTGCCAGCAGCGAAGAGCGGGAACTAGATACGCAGTATTTT.

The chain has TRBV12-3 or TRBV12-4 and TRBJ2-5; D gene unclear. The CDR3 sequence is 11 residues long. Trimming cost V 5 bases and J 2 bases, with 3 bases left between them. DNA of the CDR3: TGTGCCAGCAGTCAACAAGAGACCCAGTACTTC. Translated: CASSQQETQYF.

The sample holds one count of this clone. In DNA, the CDR3 is TGTGCCAGCAGCGAGAAGGGACTCACCGGGGAGCTGTTTTTT. This translates into CASSEKGLTGELFF. The chain uses TRBV7-9 and TRBJ2-2, with D maybe TRBD2 (6 bases). Trimming removed 5 bases at V and 4 bases at J, with 11 bases between. CDR3 length equals 14 residues. Germline V gene sequence: CDR1 SEHNR, CDR2 FQNEAQ (reference sequence).

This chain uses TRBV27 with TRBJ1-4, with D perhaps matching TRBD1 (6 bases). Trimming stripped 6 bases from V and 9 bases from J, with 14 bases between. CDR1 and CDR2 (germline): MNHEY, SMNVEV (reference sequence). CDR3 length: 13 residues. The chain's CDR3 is CASSSTGLKKLFF. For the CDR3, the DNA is TGTGCCAGCAGCTCTACAGGGTTGAAAAAACTGTTTTTT. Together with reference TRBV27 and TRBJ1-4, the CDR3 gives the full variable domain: EAQVTQNPRYLITVTGKKLTVTCSQNMNHEYMSWYRQDPGLGLRQIYYSMNVEVTDKGDVPEGYKVSRKEKRNFPLILESPSPNQTSLYFCASSSTGLKKLFFGSGTQLSVL.

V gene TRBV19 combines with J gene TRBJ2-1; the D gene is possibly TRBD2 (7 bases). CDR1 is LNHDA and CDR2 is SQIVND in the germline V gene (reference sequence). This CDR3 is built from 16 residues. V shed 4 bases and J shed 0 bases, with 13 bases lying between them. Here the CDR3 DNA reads TGTGCCAGTAGTAGCCTAGGGGGGGTCTCCTACAATGAGCAGTTCTTC. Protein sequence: CASSSLGGVSYNEQFF.

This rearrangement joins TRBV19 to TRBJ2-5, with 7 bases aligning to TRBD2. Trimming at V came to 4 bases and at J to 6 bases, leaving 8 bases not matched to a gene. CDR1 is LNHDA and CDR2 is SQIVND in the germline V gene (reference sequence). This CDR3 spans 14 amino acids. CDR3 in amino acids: CASSTLAAKKTQYF. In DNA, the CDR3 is TGTGCCAGTAGTACCCTAGCGGCGAAGAAGACCCAGTACTTC.

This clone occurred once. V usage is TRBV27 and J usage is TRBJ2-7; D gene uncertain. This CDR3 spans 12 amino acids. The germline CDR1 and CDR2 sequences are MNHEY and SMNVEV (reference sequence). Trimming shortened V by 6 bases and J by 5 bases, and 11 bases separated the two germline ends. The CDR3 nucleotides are TGTGCCAGCAGACACATGGGCCACGAGCAGTACTTC. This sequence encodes CASRHMGHEQYF.

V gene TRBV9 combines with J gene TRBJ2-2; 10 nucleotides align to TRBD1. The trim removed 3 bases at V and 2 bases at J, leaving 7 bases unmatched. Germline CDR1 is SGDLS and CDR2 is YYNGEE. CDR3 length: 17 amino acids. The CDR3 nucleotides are TGTGCCAGCAGCGCTCGACAGGGGGCGCCCAACACCGGGGAGCTGTTTTTT. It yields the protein CASSARQGAPNTGELFF.

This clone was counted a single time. CDR3 in DNA: TGTGCCAGCAGCTTAGGGGGCGCGGGGGAGACCCAGTACTTC. It codes for CASSLGGAGETQYF. The chain uses TRBV14 and TRBJ2-5; D is possibly TRBD1 (7 bases). With 5 bases removed from V and 5 bases from J, the gap between germline ends came to 15 bases. Germline V lookup: CDR1 SGHDN, CDR2 FVKESK. The CDR3 sequence is 14 residues long.

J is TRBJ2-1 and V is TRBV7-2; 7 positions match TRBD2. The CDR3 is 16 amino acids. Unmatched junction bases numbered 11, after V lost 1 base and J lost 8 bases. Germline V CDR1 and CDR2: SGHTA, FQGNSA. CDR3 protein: CASSLVAAGKNYEQFF. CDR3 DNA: TGTGCCAGCAGCTTAGTGGCAGCGGGAAAGAACTATGAGCAGTTCTTC.

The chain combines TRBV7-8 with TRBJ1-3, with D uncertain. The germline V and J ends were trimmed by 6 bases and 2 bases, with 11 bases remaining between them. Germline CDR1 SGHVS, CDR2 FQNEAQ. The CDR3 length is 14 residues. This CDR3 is CASSLPGAGNTIYF. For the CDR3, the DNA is TGTGCCAGCAGTTTACCCGGGGCTGGAAACACCATATATTTT.

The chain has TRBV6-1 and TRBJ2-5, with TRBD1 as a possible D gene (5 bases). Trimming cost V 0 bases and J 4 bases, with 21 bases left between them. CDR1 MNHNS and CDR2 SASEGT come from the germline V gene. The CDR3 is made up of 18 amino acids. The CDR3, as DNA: TGTGCCAGCAGTGAAGCGAAAAGGGGATTAGCAACAGTAGAGACCCAGTACTTC. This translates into CASSEAKRGLATVETQYF.

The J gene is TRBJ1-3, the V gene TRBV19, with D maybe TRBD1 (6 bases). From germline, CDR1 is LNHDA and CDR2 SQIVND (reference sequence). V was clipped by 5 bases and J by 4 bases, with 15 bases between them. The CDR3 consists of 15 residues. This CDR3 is CASSPDSRLGNTIYF. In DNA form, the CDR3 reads TGTGCCAGTAGTCCGGACAGTCGCTTGGGAAACACCATATATTTT.

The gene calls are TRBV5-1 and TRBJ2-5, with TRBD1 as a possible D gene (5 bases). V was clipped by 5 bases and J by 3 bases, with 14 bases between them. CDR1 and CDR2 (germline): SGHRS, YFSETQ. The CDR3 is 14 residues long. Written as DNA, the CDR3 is TGCGCCAGCAGATCAGGGCCCGAAGAAGAGACCCAGTACTTC. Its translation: CASRSGPEEETQYF. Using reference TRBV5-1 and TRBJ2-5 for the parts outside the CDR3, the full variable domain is KAGVTQTPRYLIKTRGQQVTLSCSPISGHRSVSWYQQTPGQGLQFLFEYFSETQRNKGNFPGRFSGRQFSNSRSEMNVSTLELGDSALYLCASRSGPEEETQYFGPGTRLLVL.

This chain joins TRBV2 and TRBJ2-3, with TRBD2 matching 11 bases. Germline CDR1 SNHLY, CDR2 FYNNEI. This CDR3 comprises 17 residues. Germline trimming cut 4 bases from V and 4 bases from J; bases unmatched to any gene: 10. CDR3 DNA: TGTGCCAGCAGTGCCCAGGGACTAGCGGTCGACCCAGATACGCAGTATTTT. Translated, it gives CASSAQGLAVDPDTQYF.

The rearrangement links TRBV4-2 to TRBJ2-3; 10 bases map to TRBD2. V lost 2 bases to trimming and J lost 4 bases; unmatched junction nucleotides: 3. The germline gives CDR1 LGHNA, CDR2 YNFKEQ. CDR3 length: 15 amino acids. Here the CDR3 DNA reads TGTGCCAGCAGCCAATCGAGCGGGGGGGCAGATACGCAGTATTTT. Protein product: CASSQSSGGADTQYF.

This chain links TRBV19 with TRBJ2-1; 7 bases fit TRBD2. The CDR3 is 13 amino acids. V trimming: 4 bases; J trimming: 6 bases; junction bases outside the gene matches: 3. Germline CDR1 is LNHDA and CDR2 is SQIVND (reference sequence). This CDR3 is CASSRGGSNEQFF. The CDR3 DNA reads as TGTGCCAGTAGTAGGGGGGGTAGCAATGAGCAGTTCTTC.

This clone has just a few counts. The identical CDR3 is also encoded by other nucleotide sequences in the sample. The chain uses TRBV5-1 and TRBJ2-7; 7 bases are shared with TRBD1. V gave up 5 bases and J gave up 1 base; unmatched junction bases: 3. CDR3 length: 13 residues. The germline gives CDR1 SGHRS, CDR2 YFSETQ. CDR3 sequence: CASSLGQSYEQYF. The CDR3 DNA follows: TGCGCCAGCAGTCTGGGACAGTCCTACGAGCAGTACTTC.

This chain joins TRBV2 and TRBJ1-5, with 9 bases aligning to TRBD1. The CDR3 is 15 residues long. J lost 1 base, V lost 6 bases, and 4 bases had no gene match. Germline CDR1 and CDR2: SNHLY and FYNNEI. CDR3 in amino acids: CASSQQGASNQPQHF. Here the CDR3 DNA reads TGTGCCAGCAGCCAACAGGGGGCAAGCAATCAGCCCCAGCATTTT.

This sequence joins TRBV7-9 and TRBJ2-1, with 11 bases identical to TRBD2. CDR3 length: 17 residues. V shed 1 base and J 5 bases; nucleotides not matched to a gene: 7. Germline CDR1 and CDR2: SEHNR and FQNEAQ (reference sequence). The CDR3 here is CASSLGSGLAGHNEQFF. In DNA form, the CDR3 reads TGTGCCAGCAGCTTAGGAAGTGGACTAGCGGGCCACAATGAGCAGTTCTTC.